The clone carrying this T cell receptor beta chain has only a few counts. Its specificity is unknown. The data were taken from a study of beta chain features in type 1 diabetes. Study summary: Across the samples, roughly 99 million sorted cells were examined in total.

cDNA synthesis used the whole RNA isolate, giving expressed TCRB sequences. Profiling relied on immunoSEQ multiplex PCR, and the TCRdb table lists in-frame clones only, not all of them. The sample consists of more than 300,000 clones, over 8.5% of them appearing once. V shed 7 bases, J shed 4 bases, and the junction held 6 bases outside the gene matches. The CDR3 length is 15 residues. Germline V gene data show CDR1 as MNHNS and CDR2 as SASEGT. Cells sorted by CD45RO/CCR7/CD25/CD127/CD95/CD27 comprised CD4+ naive, central memory, regulatory and stem cell-like memory cells. Study outcomes and limitations: A moderate, significant TCRB CDR3 shortening appeared in type 1 diabetes across four CD4+ subsets. In type 1 diabetes patients, VDJ junctions had fewer insertions; deletions at these junctions were more frequent. Cells with high TCR expression could be over-represented when cDNA is sequenced.

This TCR came from a young man with type 1 diabetes. The sequencing input was central memory CD4+ T cells from blood. J is TRBJ2-3 and V is TRBV6-1; 12 bases match TRBD2. The CDR3 spells CASTRLAGDADTQYF. The CDR3 DNA is TGTGCCAGCACACGACTAGCGGGAGATGCAGATACGCAGTATTTT.